This passage covers 5 T cell receptor beta chains from one sample sequenced in a study of blood T cell repertoires in COVID-19. Assay used: immunoSEQ multiplex PCR; TCRdb lists only in-frame clones, some missing. In the table there are some 220,000 clones, roughly nine tenths of which are singletons. Source material: peripheral blood. The receptors come from a woman aged 18 to 35 who had recovered from COVID-19.

The chain employs TRBV19 and TRBJ1-1; weak D call: TRBD1 (5 bases). Germline-derived CDR1 and CDR2 are LNHDA and SQIVND (reference sequence). The CDR3 covers 12 residues. Trimming pared 8 bases from V and 4 bases from J, leaving 11 bases between. The DNA for the CDR3 is TGTGCCAGTCGCGGGGCGGCCACTGAAGCTTTCTTT. Translation: CASRGAATEAFF.

J is TRBJ2-4 and V is TRBV28; D is undetermined. Germline lookup yields CDR1 MDHEN and CDR2 SYDVKM. Trimming removed 1 base at V and 6 bases at J, with 19 bases between. The CDR3 loop spans 17 amino acids. DNA of the CDR3: TGTGCCAGCAGTTTATCTAGGATGGCCTCCTTTAGAAACATTCAGTACTTC. Translating it yields CASSLSRMASFRNIQYF.

The DNA for the CDR3 is TGTGCCAGCAGCTTAGCAACTAGCAGCAGCACAGATACGCAGTATTTT. Its translation is CASSLATSSSTDTQYF. The chain recombines TRBV7-9 with TRBJ2-3; TRBD2 is a possible D gene (6 bases). This CDR3 is built from 16 residues. The germline V gene has CDR1 SEHNR and CDR2 FQNEAQ (reference sequence). V lost 0 bases and J 0 bases, leaving 10 bases between the germline ends. Based on the CDR3 plus reference TRBV7-9 and TRBJ2-3, the full variable domain is DTGVSQNPRHKITKRGQNVTFRCDPISEHNRLYWYRQTLGQGPEFLTYFQNEAQLEKSRLLSDRFSAERPKGSFSTLEIQRTEQGDSAMYLCASSLATSSSTDTQYFGPGTRLTVL.

The rearrangement links TRBV6-2 or TRBV6-3 to TRBJ2-5; D assignment may be TRBD1 or TRBD2 (7 bases each). V dropped 6 bases and J dropped 2 bases, with 19 bases sitting between them. The CDR3 covers 16 residues. CDR1 and CDR2 from the germline V gene are MNHEY and SVGEGT. CDR3 bases: TGTGCCAGCAGCCAGGGGGAGGGGTGGCAGCAAGAGACCCAGTACTTC. As protein: CASSQGEGWQQETQYF.

CDR3 in amino acids: CASSPLTSGRETQYF. The CDR3 bases are TGTGCCAGCAGTCCTCTGACTAGCGGGAGGGAGACCCAGTACTTC. V usage is TRBV27 and J usage is TRBJ2-5; 13 bases are shared with TRBD2. CDR1 is MNHEY and CDR2 is SMNVEV in the germline V gene (reference sequence). V shed 5 bases, J shed 5 bases, and the junction held 5 bases outside the gene matches. The CDR3 runs to 15 residues.